This T cell receptor beta chain was documented in a study of post-analysis software for immune sequencing data. General study points: Normalized Chao1 diversity was significantly lower in multiple sclerosis patients than in controls.

About this clonotype: Its antigen is still unknown.

Tagging with unique molecular identifiers was a feature of the TCR beta cDNA libraries. TCRdb called the PCR reads again in MiXCR, with one record for every CDR3 protein. The data hold roughly 730,000 distinct CDR3 sequences, with 25% to 30% observed a single time. Sequences were obtained from blood. The sequence came from a girl aged 10 to 17 with multiple sclerosis.

The CDR3 protein is CASSVDPGTSTDTQYF. The CDR3 coding sequence is TGTGCCAGCAGCGTAGATCCGGGAACTAGCACAGATACGCAGTATTTT. The V call is TRBV9, the J call TRBJ2-3, with D tentatively TRBD2 (5 bases). The CDR3 is 16 amino acids. Trimming removed 0 bases at V and 0 bases at J, with 11 bases between. From germline, CDR1 is SGDLS and CDR2 YYNGEE.